This T cell receptor beta chain was sequenced during a study of Tregs in tolerant kidney transplant recipients. Study as a whole: Related graft donors supplied nonmyeloablative bone marrow transplants, and mixed chimerism was transient.

Unstimulated Tregs (CD4+CD25+CD127-) and CD4+CD25- non-Tregs were sorted from PBMCs. Assay used: immunoSEQ multiplex PCR; TCRdb lists only in-frame clones, some missing. Of more than 60,000 clones in the sample, around nine tenths were seen once. CDR1 and CDR2 (germline): SGHTA, FQGTGA. V was pared by 3 bases and J by 5 bases, with 13 bases between. CDR3 length: 15 residues. Findings and limits, study-wide: Some patients' samples used different primers over time, so nucleotide sequences weren't comparable. Validation in larger populations is needed because few patients were studied.

This clone appeared a single time. Its antigen is unknown. The TCR sequence derives from a human donor who received a combined kidney and bone marrow transplant. This material consisted of CD4+ T cells from blood, taken before the transplant. The chain joins TRBV7-3 to TRBJ2-2; D not certain. CDR3 DNA: TGTGCCAGCAGCTTGGTTGGCGCCGGGACCGGGGAGCTGTTTTTT. Its translation: CASSLVGAGTGELFF.